The 25 T cell receptor beta chains reported below all come from one sample, sequenced in a study of T cells after posttransplantation cyclophosphamide. The data were produced by immunoSEQ multiplex PCR, yet TCRdb's version contains in-frame clones alone and is incomplete. The table lists 20,000 to 25,000 clones, no singletons, with approximately 4.8% in the top ten. The specimen sequenced was PBMCs. The receptors come from a woman in her 50s in good health, CMV-negative, and a related stem cell transplant donor.

This clone was observed a handful of times. A much bigger clone sits one base away, suggesting this may be a read error. The conserved final phenylalanine or tryptophan is absent from the CDR3, which likely points to a read error. The chain joins TRBV29-1 to TRBJ1-1, with a weak D call TRBD1 (6 bases). This CDR3 is 13 amino acids long. V lost 8 bases to trimming and J lost 1 base, with 14 bases between them. CDR1 and CDR2 (germline): SQVTM, ANQGSEA. The CDR3: CSTTGPSNTEAFL. The CDR3 DNA reads TGCAGCACTACAGGGCCTTCGAACACTGAAGCTTTCCTT.

There are many counts of this clone. The gene calls are TRBV11-2 and TRBJ2-5; D remains ambiguous. Germline-derived CDR1 and CDR2 are SGHAT and FQNNGV. The CDR3 is 15 amino acids. V was clipped by 1 base and J by 5 bases, with 14 bases between them. The CDR3 loop reads CASSLALIVGETQYF. CDR3 DNA sequence: TGTGCCAGCAGCTTAGCGCTCATTGTCGGGGAGACCCAGTACTTC.

This clone was counted many times. The chain combines TRBV5-4 with TRBJ1-2, with 7 bases that match TRBD1. Unmatched junction bases numbered 5, after V lost 1 base and J lost 5 bases. The CDR3 contains 14 residues. Germline V lookup: CDR1 SGHNT, CDR2 YYREEE (reference sequence). The CDR3 DNA is TGTGCCAGCAGCTTGTCCGGGACAGCGTATGGCTACACCTTC. Translated, it gives CASSLSGTAYGYTF. Full variable domain (outside the CDR3, taken from reference TRBV5-4 and TRBJ1-2): ETGVTQSPTHLIKTRGQQVTLRCSSQSGHNTVSWYQQALGQGPQFIFQYYREEENGRGNFPPRFSGLQFPNYSSELNVNALELDDSALYLCASSLSGTAYGYTFGSGTRLTVV.

This clone occurred many times. The V and J genes are TRBV4-1 and TRBJ2-3, with a weak D call TRBD2 (5 bases). The CDR3 is 16 residues long. Trimming shortened V by 0 bases and J by 1 base, and 11 bases separated the two germline ends. Germline CDR1 MGHRA, CDR2 YSYEKL. This CDR3 is CASSQDPRVGTDTQYF. The CDR3 DNA follows: TGCGCCAGCAGCCAAGATCCGAGGGTTGGCACAGATACGCAGTATTTT.

This clone has ten or more counts. V usage is TRBV19 and J usage is TRBJ1-1; 9 bases line up with TRBD1. This CDR3 spans 12 amino acids. Germline loops: CDR1 LNHDA, CDR2 SQIVND (reference sequence). V gave up 6 bases and J gave up 7 bases; unmatched junction bases: 3. The DNA of the CDR3 is TGTGCCAGTAGCTTGACAGGGGGTGAAGCTTTCTTT. It codes for CASSLTGGEAFF.

This clone was counted ten times or more. This chain uses TRBV6-6 with TRBJ1-1, with D tentatively TRBD1 (5 bases). The CDR3 loop spans 16 amino acids. Trimming pared 10 bases from V and 1 base from J, leaving 22 bases between. CDR1 MNHNY and CDR2 SVGAGI come from the germline V gene (reference sequence). This CDR3 reads CATFDGQGMWNTEAFF. The CDR3 DNA sequence: TGTGCCACCTTTGATGGGCAGGGAATGTGGAACACTGAAGCTTTCTTT.

This clone appeared many times. V usage is TRBV7-2 and J usage is TRBJ1-3; 8 nucleotides line up with TRBD1. The CDR3 contains 15 residues. Germline CDR1 SGHTA, CDR2 FQGNSA. Unmatched junction bases numbered 6, after V lost 5 bases and J lost 3 bases. DNA of the CDR3: TGTGCCAGCAGCCCTCGGACAGGGTTTGGAAACACCATATATTTT. Translation: CASSPRTGFGNTIYF.

This clone has at least ten counts. The rearrangement links TRBV6-1 to TRBJ2-3; 8 nucleotides line up with TRBD2. V lost 0 bases, J lost 14 bases, and 13 bases stayed unmatched. This CDR3 has 15 amino acids. In germline, CDR1 is MNHNS, CDR2 SASEGT. The chain's CDR3 is CASSEALPGGSPPYF. CDR3 DNA sequence: TGTGCCAGCAGTGAAGCGCTTCCGGGGGGGTCCCCCCCGTATTTT.

At least ten counts were recorded for this clone. The chain combines TRBV7-3 with TRBJ1-2; 9 nucleotides align to TRBD1. V trimming: 5 bases; J trimming: 4 bases; junction bases outside the gene matches: 8. Germline V gene data show CDR1 as SGHTA and CDR2 as FQGTGA. The CDR3 sequence is 15 residues long. The CDR3 spells CASSPQGASPYGYTF. DNA for the CDR3: TGTGCCAGCAGCCCACAGGGGGCCAGCCCCTATGGCTACACCTTC.

This clone was seen at least ten times. This chain uses TRBV9 with TRBJ2-7; D might be TRBD2 (6 bases). The CDR3 sequence is 13 residues long. Germline assignment: CDR1 SGDLS and CDR2 YYNGEE. The germline V and J ends were trimmed by 0 bases and 6 bases, with 10 bases remaining between them. The CDR3 spells CASSVGAGSEQYF. CDR3 in DNA: TGTGCCAGCAGCGTAGGGGCGGGAAGCGAGCAGTACTTC.

This clone was counted at least ten times. The chain links TRBV27 to TRBJ2-1; TRBD2 might be the D (6 bases). Germline CDR1 is MNHEY and CDR2 is SMNVEV (reference sequence). This CDR3 has 17 residues. V lost 2 bases and J lost 1, with 15 bases in between. CDR3 DNA sequence: TGTGCCAGCAGTTTACCCCCTAGCGCGACTTCCTACAATGAGCAGTTCTTC. Amino acid sequence: CASSLPPSATSYNEQFF.

This clone has ten or more counts. The genes are TRBV29-1 and TRBJ2-7, with D tentatively TRBD2 (6 bases). The CDR3 is 13 residues long. Germline CDR1 and CDR2: SQVTM and ANQGSEA. The ends were cut back, 6 bases at V and 7 bases at J, with 19 bases in the middle. DNA for the CDR3: TGCAGCGTCACGACGGCGGGGTTGGGAGAGCAGTACTTC. This encodes CSVTTAGLGEQYF.

This clone was recorded many times. The genes are TRBV15 and TRBJ1-6; D gene ambiguous. Germline CDR1 LNHNV, CDR2 YYDKDF (reference sequence). This CDR3 has 13 residues. V shed 8 bases and J shed 4 bases, with 9 bases lying between them. CDR3 residues: CATSISYNSPLHF. CDR3 nucleotide sequence: TGTGCCACCTCTATATCATATAATTCACCCCTCCACTTT.

This clone occurred many times. This sequence joins TRBV4-1 and TRBJ1-2; 8 bases agree with TRBD1. J gave up 1 base and V 4 bases, and 8 bases lay outside the gene matches. Germline CDR1 and CDR2: MGHRA and YSYEKL. The CDR3 spans 16 residues. CDR3 residues: CASSRDTGTGNYGYTF. DNA of the CDR3: TGCGCCAGCAGCCGAGATACCGGGACAGGTAACTATGGCTACACCTTC.

At least ten counts were recorded for this clone. J is TRBJ2-3 and V is TRBV9; D remains ambiguous. CDR3 length: 13 residues. Trimming stripped 6 bases from V and 2 bases from J, with 10 bases between. Germline V gene sequence: CDR1 SGDLS, CDR2 YYNGEE. The CDR3 coding sequence is TGTGCCAGCACGGTTCTTAACACAGATACGCAGTATTTT. Protein: CASTVLNTDTQYF.

This clone was seen repeatedly, ten times or more. The gene calls are TRBV27 and TRBJ2-7; D is unclear. This CDR3 comprises 12 residues. CDR1 is MNHEY, CDR2 SMNVEV, per germline (reference sequence). Trimming pared 4 bases from V and 2 bases from J, leaving 6 bases between. The CDR3 here is CASSSAAYEQYF. The CDR3 nucleotides read TGTGCCAGCAGTTCCGCAGCCTACGAGCAGTACTTC.

This clone was detected many times. The CDR3 coding sequence is TGTGCCAGCAGCCCCCGGACTAGCGGGTCCACAGATACGCAGTATTTT. As protein: CASSPRTSGSTDTQYF. The rearrangement joins TRBV7-2 to TRBJ2-3, with 11 bases that match TRBD2. This CDR3 region has 16 residues. CDR1 and CDR2 from the germline V gene are SGHTA and FQGNSA. Trimming at V came to 5 bases and at J to 2 bases, leaving 6 bases not matched to a gene. Variable domain in full (rest from reference TRBV7-2 and TRBJ2-3): GAGVSQSPSNKVTEKGKDVELRCDPISGHTALYWYRQSLGQGLEFLIYFQGNSAPDKSGLPSDRFSAERTGGSVSTLTIQRTQQEDSAVYLCASSPRTSGSTDTQYFGPGTRLTVL.

This clone was recorded many times. The chain has TRBV11-3 and TRBJ2-3; maybe TRBD2 (6 bases). V shed 3 bases and J shed 0 bases, with 13 bases lying between them. Germline V lookup: CDR1 SGHNT, CDR2 YENEEA. The CDR3 covers 16 residues. CDR3 nucleotide sequence: TGTGCCAGCAGCTTCGGCGGGGTATCTAGCACAGATACGCAGTATTTT. This sequence encodes CASSFGGVSSTDTQYF.

This clone was observed at least ten times. V is TRBV7-2 and J is TRBJ2-5; 8 bases fit TRBD2. After removal of 2 bases from V and 4 bases from J, the junction contained 12 bases not matched to a gene. The CDR3 extends over 17 amino acids. Germline V CDR1 and CDR2: SGHTA, FQGNSA. The CDR3 nucleotides are TGTGCCAGCAGCTTACGTAGCGGGGCAAGGGGGGGAGAGACCCAGTACTTC. Residues: CASSLRSGARGGETQYF.

This clone was recorded many times. The chain links TRBV29-1 to TRBJ1-2; possible D gene TRBD1, 6 bases. Trimming stripped 7 bases from V and 4 bases from J, with 19 bases between. This CDR3 has 14 amino acids. CDR1 and CDR2 from the germline V gene are SQVTM and ANQGSEA. The CDR3 region has the DNA TGCAGCGCGGAACCCCCGGGACACCCCTATGGCTACACCTTC. It translates to CSAEPPGHPYGYTF.

This clone was counted at least ten times. This sequence joins TRBV21-1 and TRBJ2-4; TRBD1 is the table's D call and was not checked against the DNA. TRBV21-1 is a pseudogene. The CDR3 runs 16 residues. CDR3 region: CASSITGDRAKNIQYF. The CDR3 DNA sequence: TGTGCCAGCAGCATCACAGGGGATCGGGCCAAAAACATTCAGTACTTC.

Ten or more counts support this clone. The gene calls are TRBV5-1 and TRBJ2-1, with D possibly matching TRBD1 (6 bases). Trimming removed 4 bases from V and 0 bases from J, with 14 bases in between. Germline loops: CDR1 SGHRS, CDR2 YFSETQ. The CDR3 runs 16 residues. The CDR3 protein is CASSPGGLSSYNEQFF. In nucleotides, the CDR3 is TGCGCCAGCAGCCCTGGGGGCCTAAGCTCCTACAATGAGCAGTTCTTC.

This clone was counted ten times or more. The chain uses TRBV5-1 and TRBJ1-1, with 9 bases matching TRBD1. The germline CDR1 and CDR2 sequences are SGHRS and YFSETQ. The junction had 10 bases not matched to a gene; V was cut back by 9 bases and J by 4 bases. The CDR3 loop spans 14 amino acids. The CDR3 DNA sequence: TGCGCCACCCGCCAGACAGGGGGGGCCACTGAAGCTTTCTTT. Translated: CATRQTGGATEAFF. The whole variable domain, remainder taken from reference TRBV5-1 and TRBJ1-1, is KAGVTQTPRYLIKTRGQQVTLSCSPISGHRSVSWYQQTPGQGLQFLFEYFSETQRNKGNFPGRFSGRQFSNSRSEMNVSTLELGDSALYLCATRQTGGATEAFFGQGTRLTVV.

This clone was observed at least ten times. V gene TRBV5-6 combines with J gene TRBJ2-3; D might be TRBD1 (5 bases). The CDR3 sequence is 15 residues long. Germline CDR1 SGHDT, CDR2 YYEEEE. Trimming stripped 4 bases from V and 5 bases from J, with 17 bases between. CDR3 DNA sequence: TGTGCCAGCAGCCTAGGCCTCGGGCAGGGAGATACGCAGTATTTT. Encoded protein: CASSLGLGQGDTQYF.

This clone was seen repeatedly, ten times or more. V is TRBV4-2 and J is TRBJ1-4; 7 bases fit TRBD1. The germline V gene encodes CDR1 LGHNA and CDR2 YNFKEQ. Trimming removed 0 bases from V and 0 bases from J; junction bases left unmatched: 4. The CDR3 has 17 residues. The CDR3 coding sequence is TGTGCCAGCAGCCAAGAGCCCGGGACAGCAACTAATGAAAAACTGTTTTTT. This codes for CASSQEPGTATNEKLFF.